This TCR beta chain was captured by sequencing in a study of control samples from healthy donors and cancer patients. The data were produced by immunoSEQ multiplex PCR, yet TCRdb's version contains in-frame clones alone and is incomplete. The sample includes tens of thousands of clones, 85% to 95% of them seen just once. V was cut by 1 base and J by 6 bases, with 18 bases left in between. Germline V lookup: CDR1 MDHEN, CDR2 SYDVKM. The CDR3 spans 16 residues. This clone was counted once. The sequence was collected from a woman aged 25 to 39 in good health. The J gene is TRBJ1-1, the V gene TRBV28, with a weak D call TRBD1 (6 bases). The sequenced sample consisted of blood. In DNA, the CDR3 is TGTGCCAGCAGTTTATCGAGGTGGGTGCGGACAGCTGAAGCTTTCTTT. Translated: CASSLSRWVRTAEAFF.